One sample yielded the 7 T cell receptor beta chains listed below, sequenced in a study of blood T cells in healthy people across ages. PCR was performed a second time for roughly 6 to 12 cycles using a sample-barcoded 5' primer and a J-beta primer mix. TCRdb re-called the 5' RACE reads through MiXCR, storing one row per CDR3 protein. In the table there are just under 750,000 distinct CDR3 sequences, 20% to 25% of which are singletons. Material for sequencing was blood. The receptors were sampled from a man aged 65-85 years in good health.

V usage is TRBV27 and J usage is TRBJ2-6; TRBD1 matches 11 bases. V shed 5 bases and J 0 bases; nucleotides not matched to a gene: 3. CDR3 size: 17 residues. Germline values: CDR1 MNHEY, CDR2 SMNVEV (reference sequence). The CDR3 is CASSTGTGGSGANVLTF. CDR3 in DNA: TGTGCCAGCAGTACCGGGACAGGGGGCTCTGGGGCCAACGTCCTGACTTTC. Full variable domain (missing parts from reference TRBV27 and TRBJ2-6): EAQVTQNPRYLITVTGKKLTVTCSQNMNHEYMSWYRQDPGLGLRQIYYSMNVEVTDKGDVPEGYKVSRKEKRNFPLILESPSPNQTSLYFCASSTGTGGSGANVLTFGAGSRLTVL.

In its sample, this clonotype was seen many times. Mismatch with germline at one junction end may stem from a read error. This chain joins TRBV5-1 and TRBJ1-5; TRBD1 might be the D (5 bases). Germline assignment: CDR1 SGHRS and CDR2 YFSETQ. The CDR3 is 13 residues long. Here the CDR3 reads CASSLGGDQPQHF. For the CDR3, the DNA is TGTGCCAGCAGCTTGGGGGGAGATCAGCCCCAGCATTTT.

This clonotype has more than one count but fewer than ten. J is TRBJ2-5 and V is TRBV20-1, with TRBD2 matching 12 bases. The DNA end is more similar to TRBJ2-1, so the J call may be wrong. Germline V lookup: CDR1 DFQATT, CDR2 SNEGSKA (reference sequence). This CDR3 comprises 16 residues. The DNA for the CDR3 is TGCAGTGCTAGAAACCCTAGCGGGGGGGCTGATAATGAGCAGTTCTTC. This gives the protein CSARNPSGGADNEQFF.

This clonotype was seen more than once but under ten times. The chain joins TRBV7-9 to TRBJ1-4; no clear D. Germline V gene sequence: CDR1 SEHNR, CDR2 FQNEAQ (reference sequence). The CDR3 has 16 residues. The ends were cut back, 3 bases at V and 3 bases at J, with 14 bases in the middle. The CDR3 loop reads CASSFRSSASNEKLFF. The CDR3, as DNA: TGTGCCAGCAGCTTTCGGTCTTCGGCGTCTAATGAAAAACTGTTTTTT. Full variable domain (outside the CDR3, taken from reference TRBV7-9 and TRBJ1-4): DTGVSQNPRHKITKRGQNVTFRCDPISEHNRLYWYRQTLGQGPEFLTYFQNEAQLEKSRLLSDRFSAERPKGSFSTLEIQRTEQGDSAMYLCASSFRSSASNEKLFFGSGTQLSVL.

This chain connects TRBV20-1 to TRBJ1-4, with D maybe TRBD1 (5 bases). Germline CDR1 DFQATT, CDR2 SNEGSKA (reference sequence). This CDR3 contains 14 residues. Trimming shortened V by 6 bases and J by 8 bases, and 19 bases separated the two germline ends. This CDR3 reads CSASTLGVGEKLFF. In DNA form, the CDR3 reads TGCAGTGCCTCCACCTTGGGGGTAGGGGAAAAACTGTTTTTT.

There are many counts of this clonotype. For the CDR3, the DNA is TGTGCCAGCAGTCCAGGGGGCGTAGAGACCCAGTACTTC. Protein: CASSPGGVETQYF. The rearrangement uses TRBV12-3 or TRBV12-4 and TRBJ2-5; 8 nucleotides agree with TRBD1. There are 13 residues in the CDR3. V lost 5 bases and J lost 4; bases outside the gene matches: 3.

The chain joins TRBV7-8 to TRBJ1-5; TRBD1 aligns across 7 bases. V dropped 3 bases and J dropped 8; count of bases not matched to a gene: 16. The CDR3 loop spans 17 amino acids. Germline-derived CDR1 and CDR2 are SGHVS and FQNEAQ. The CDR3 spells CASSFRGGTAEMEPQHF. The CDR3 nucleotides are TGTGCCAGCAGCTTTAGGGGGGGGACAGCCGAGATGGAGCCCCAGCATTTT.